The source of this T cell receptor (beta chain) is a study of breast tumors, draining lymph nodes, adjacent tissues. Findings of the study overall: Tumors had less TCR diversity than lymph nodes, more than nontumor tissue.

TCRdb analysed the multiplex PCR reads with MiXCR anew, one entry per CDR3 protein. This sample carries under 80,000 distinct CDR3 sequences, around 43% of them seen once, and the ten largest clones take 8% to 9.5%. A word on this clonotype: Its matching antigen is unknown.

Germline values: CDR1 SGHTA, CDR2 FQGNSA. Trimming took 5 bases from V and 2 from J; bases not matched to a gene: 6. The CDR3 is 15 amino acids. This TCR derives from a female donor with breast cancer. Some clones in this sample may be carry-over from other donors' samples. The sequencing input was breast tumor tissue. The V call is TRBV7-2, the J call TRBJ2-3; 8 bases are shared with TRBD2. In nucleotides, the CDR3 is TGTGCCAGCAGCCCAGGTAGCGGGGTCACAGATACGCAGTATTTT. It is translated as CASSPGSGVTDTQYF. The full variable domain, completed using reference TRBV7-2 and TRBJ2-3, is GAGVSQSPSNKVTEKGKDVELRCDPISGHTALYWYRQSLGQGLEFLIYFQGNSAPDKSGLPSDRFSAERTGGSVSTLTIQRTQQEDSAVYLCASSPGSGVTDTQYFGPGTRLTVL.